The 29 T cell receptor beta chains below were found in one sample sequenced in a study of T cell responses to AZD1222 COVID-19 vaccine. Measured with immunoSEQ multiplex PCR; TCRdb has only the in-frame clones, and not every one. Of roughly 140,000 clones in the sample, approximately 87% were seen once. The starting material was peripheral blood, obtained 28 days after the second AZD1222 dose. Receptor source: an adult who received the AZD1222 COVID-19 vaccine.

The CDR3 spells CASSLEGGGSYNEQFF. CDR3 nucleotides: TGTGCCAGCAGCTTAGAAGGCGGGGGTTCCTACAATGAGCAGTTCTTC. V is TRBV11-2 and J is TRBJ2-1; 7 bases are a match to TRBD2. There are 16 residues in the CDR3. Germline CDR1 is SGHAT and CDR2 is FQNNGV. Trimming removed 0 bases from V and 1 base from J; junction bases left unmatched: 3.

The J gene is TRBJ1-4, the V gene TRBV6-5; no clear D. The CDR3 spans 16 residues. V gave up 0 bases and J gave up 8 bases, with 16 bases separating them. Germline V gene sequence: CDR1 MNHEY, CDR2 SVGAGI. The CDR3 spells CASSYSRQALREKLFF. The DNA of the CDR3 is TGTGCCAGCAGTTACTCGAGGCAGGCGCTTCGGGAAAAACTGTTTTTT.

The gene calls are TRBV10-2 and TRBJ2-3, with 7 bases lining up with TRBD2. V lost 0 bases, J lost 2 bases, and 2 bases stayed unmatched. The CDR3 runs 15 residues. Germline CDR1 and CDR2: WSHSY and SAAADI. The CDR3 coding sequence is TGCGCCAGCAGTGAGTCGGGGGGGTTCACAGATACGCAGTATTTT. Translation gives CASSESGGFTDTQYF.

The chain recombines TRBV5-1 with TRBJ2-7, with 11 nucleotides matching TRBD1. The junction had 4 bases not matched to a gene; V was cut back by 2 bases and J by 6 bases. This CDR3 region has 14 residues. Germline V lookup: CDR1 SGHRS, CDR2 YFSETQ. This chain's CDR3 is CASSLGDRGGEQYF. CDR3 DNA: TGCGCCAGCAGCTTAGGGGACAGGGGGGGCGAGCAGTACTTC.

The V and J genes are TRBV7-9 and TRBJ1-3, with D perhaps matching TRBD1 (6 bases). Germline values: CDR1 SEHNR, CDR2 FQNEAQ (reference sequence). V gave up 3 bases and J gave up 8 bases, with 17 bases separating them. This CDR3 region has 15 residues. The CDR3 DNA reads TGTGCCAGCAGCTTTTTGGGGGGCAAATTAGACACCATATATTTT. Translating gives CASSFLGGKLDTIYF.

The rearrangement links TRBV19 to TRBJ2-1; D gene ambiguous. The CDR3 contains 15 residues. CDR1 and CDR2 (germline): LNHDA, SQIVND (reference sequence). Trimming cost V 5 bases and J 4 bases, with 15 bases left between them. For the CDR3, the DNA is TGTGCCAGTAGTCTGCTTTGGGCTGAATACAATGAGCAGTTCTTC. Translation gives CASSLLWAEYNEQFF.

A single count supports this clone. The chain links TRBV28 to TRBJ2-3, with 12 bases matching TRBD2. V was clipped by 5 bases and J by 3 bases; unmatched bases: 3. Germline-derived CDR1 and CDR2 are MDHEN and SYDVKM. The CDR3 is made up of 15 amino acids. CDR3: CASSQLAGGTDTQYF. In DNA form, the CDR3 reads TGTGCCAGCAGTCAACTAGCGGGAGGAACAGATACGCAGTATTTT.

The V call is TRBV19, the J call TRBJ1-2, with a possible D match to TRBD1 (6 bases). The CDR3 totals 16 residues. V was trimmed by 6 bases and J by 4 bases, leaving 21 bases between them. Germline V lookup: CDR1 LNHDA, CDR2 SQIVND (reference sequence). For the CDR3, the DNA is TGTGCCAGTAGACCGGGACATGGGGCCCCTATCTATGGCTACACCTTC. It is translated as CASRPGHGAPIYGYTF.

The chain combines TRBV18 with TRBJ2-3; D possibly corresponds to TRBD2 (5 bases). The V end was cut by 0 bases, the J end by 1 base, with 11 bases between. In germline, CDR1 is KGHSH, CDR2 LQKENI. This CDR3 contains 16 residues. The DNA of the CDR3 is TGTGCCAGCTCACCACCGGGGAGCCCCCGCACAGATACGCAGTATTTT. Protein product: CASSPPGSPRTDTQYF.

The V call is TRBV2, the J call TRBJ1-2; no firm D call. Germline assignment: CDR1 SNHLY and CDR2 FYNNEI. The CDR3 extends over 12 amino acids. The V and J ends lost 5 bases and 6 bases respectively, with 10 bases between them. CDR3 in amino acids: CASSQPTHGYTF. DNA of the CDR3: TGTGCCAGCAGTCAACCTACCCATGGCTACACCTTC. The whole variable domain, remainder taken from reference TRBV2 and TRBJ1-2, is EPEVTQTPSHQVTQMGQEVILRCVPISNHLYFYWYRQILGQKVEFLVSFYNNEISEKSEIFDDQFSVERPDGSNFTLKIRSTKLEDSAMYFCASSQPTHGYTFGSGTRLTVV.

This chain links TRBV9 with TRBJ1-1, with a tentative D call TRBD1 (6 bases). V was pared by 4 bases and J by 5 bases, with 12 bases between. The CDR3 has 13 residues. Germline lookup yields CDR1 SGDLS and CDR2 YYNGEE. The chain's CDR3 is CASSRTAMTEAFF. For the CDR3, the DNA is TGTGCCAGCAGCAGGACAGCTATGACTGAAGCTTTCTTT.

The chain joins TRBV6-1 to TRBJ2-7, with D possibly matching TRBD2 (6 bases). The germline CDR1 and CDR2 sequences are MNHNS and SASEGT. This CDR3 contains 15 residues. V was shortened by 1 base and J by 3 bases, with 13 bases between the two germline ends. The CDR3 is CASSEGTSFLYEQYF. Here the CDR3 DNA reads TGTGCCAGCAGTGAAGGAACTAGCTTTCTCTACGAGCAGTACTTC.

V usage is TRBV5-6 and J usage is TRBJ1-6; 10 nucleotides align to TRBD1. Trimming at V came to 4 bases and at J to 2 bases, leaving 6 bases not matched to a gene. The CDR3 loop spans 17 amino acids. Germline CDR1 is SGHDT and CDR2 is YYEEEE. The CDR3 DNA reads TGTGCCAGCAGCGGCGGACAGGGGGTAACCTATAATTCACCCCTCCACTTT. It codes for CASSGGQGVTYNSPLHF.

J is TRBJ1-6 and V is TRBV2; possibly TRBD1 for D (5 bases). The germline V gene encodes CDR1 SNHLY and CDR2 FYNNEI. The CDR3 is made up of 14 amino acids. V was cut by 7 bases and J by 8 bases, with 15 bases left in between. Here the CDR3 reads CASKRGLVDSPLHF. The CDR3 DNA is TGTGCCAGCAAGAGGGGACTGGTAGATTCACCCCTCCACTTT.

CDR3 protein: CASSIDRQGWFF. For the CDR3, the DNA is TGTGCCAGTAGTATAGATCGGCAGGGTTGGTTCTTC. The gene calls are TRBV19 and TRBJ2-1, with TRBD1 as a possible D gene (5 bases). This CDR3 has 12 amino acids. CDR1 and CDR2 (germline): LNHDA, SQIVND (reference sequence). V shed 0 bases and J shed 15 bases, with 12 bases lying between them.

CDR3 region: CASSLVQGAPEAFF. For the CDR3, the DNA is TGTGCCAGCAGTTTAGTGCAGGGGGCCCCTGAAGCTTTCTTT. The chain employs TRBV28 and TRBJ1-1; 8 nucleotides agree with TRBD1. This CDR3 contains 14 residues. J gave up 6 bases and V 2 bases, and 5 bases lay outside the gene matches. CDR1 is MDHEN and CDR2 is SYDVKM in the germline V gene.

The rearrangement uses TRBV7-9 and TRBJ2-7, with 10 positions matching TRBD1. Germline assignment: CDR1 SEHNR and CDR2 FQNEAQ (reference sequence). Trimming took 4 bases from V and 2 from J; bases not matched to a gene: 5. The length of the CDR3 is 15 residues. The CDR3: CASSSPGTGAYEQYF. The CDR3 nucleotides read TGTGCCAGCAGCTCCCCTGGGACAGGGGCCTACGAGCAGTACTTC.

The chain employs TRBV19 and TRBJ2-3, with unresolved D. The germline V and J ends were trimmed by 3 bases and 1 base, with 8 bases remaining between them. Germline V CDR1 and CDR2: LNHDA, SQIVND (reference sequence). The CDR3 extends over 14 amino acids. The CDR3 DNA reads TGTGCCAGTAGTATCGGTCAGGGCACAGATACGCAGTATTTT. Translating it yields CASSIGQGTDTQYF.

The chain recombines TRBV7-2 with TRBJ2-4; D is ambiguous. This CDR3 region has 15 residues. Per the germline V gene, CDR1 is SGHTA and CDR2 is FQGNSA. V dropped 5 bases and J dropped 0 bases, with 11 bases sitting between them. Here the CDR3 DNA reads TGTGCCAGCAGCCTCATAACGGGAGCCAAAAACATTCAGTACTTC. Translation gives CASSLITGAKNIQYF.

The V call is TRBV5-1, the J call TRBJ2-3, with TRBD2 matching 11 bases. V was pared by 4 bases and J by 3 bases, with 7 bases of the junction left unmatched. Germline V lookup: CDR1 SGHRS, CDR2 YFSETQ. This CDR3 region has 16 residues. As DNA, the CDR3 is TGCGCCAGCAGCGTCGCACTAGCGGGAGCGACAGATACGCAGTATTTT. This translates into CASSVALAGATDTQYF.

This clone is a singleton in its sample. This chain uses TRBV20-1 with TRBJ2-1, with a possible D match to TRBD1 (5 bases). This CDR3 is built from 13 residues. The germline V gene encodes CDR1 DFQATT and CDR2 SNEGSKA (reference sequence). V was trimmed by 3 bases and J by 5 bases, leaving 11 bases between them. The CDR3, as DNA: TGCAGTGCTAGTTCGGCAGGGAACAATGAGCAGTTCTTC. Translating gives CSASSAGNNEQFF.

The chain employs TRBV28 and TRBJ2-7; D remains ambiguous. The CDR3 has 11 amino acids. CDR1 is MDHEN and CDR2 is SYDVKM in the germline V gene. Trimming took 5 bases from V and 5 from J, leaving 7 bases between them. Here the CDR3 DNA reads TGTGCCAGCAGTCCGAGAGACGAGCAGTACTTC. It specifies CASSPRDEQYF.

The V gene is TRBV28, the J gene TRBJ1-1; D call uncertain. This CDR3 has 14 residues. V was pared by 2 bases and J by 3 bases, with 10 bases between. CDR1 MDHEN and CDR2 SYDVKM come from the germline V gene. CDR3 residues: CASSLRFRDTEAFF. In nucleotides, the CDR3 is TGTGCCAGCAGTTTAAGGTTTAGGGACACTGAAGCTTTCTTT.

With regard to this clone: Mismatch with germline at one junction end may stem from a read error. The CDR3, as DNA: TGTGCTAGCAGCCCTGGGACTTTTCGCACCGGGGAGCTGTTTTTT. Translating gives CASSPGTFRTGELFF. This rearrangement joins TRBV7-7 to TRBJ2-2, with TRBD2 as a possible D gene (6 bases). The CDR3 runs to 15 residues. Germline V gene lookup returns CDR1 SSHAT and CDR2 FNYEAQ (reference sequence).

J is TRBJ2-1 and V is TRBV4-1; D might be TRBD2 (5 bases). The CDR3 is 18 residues long. V was clipped by 1 base and J by 7 bases, with 23 bases between them. In germline, CDR1 is MGHRA, CDR2 YSYEKL. The CDR3 loop reads CASSQAYSGPAALNEQFF. The CDR3 nucleotides are TGCGCCAGCAGCCAAGCTTATAGTGGGCCAGCGGCTCTGAATGAGCAGTTCTTC.

This clone has more than one count but fewer than ten. The chain couples TRBV27 to TRBJ2-7; D not certain. The CDR3 extends over 9 amino acids. Germline assignment: CDR1 MNHEY and CDR2 SMNVEV (reference sequence). V lost 7 bases and J 5 bases, leaving 3 bases between the germline ends. This CDR3 is CASIDEQYF. The DNA for the CDR3 is TGTGCCAGCATTGACGAGCAGTACTTC.

V usage is TRBV7-2 and J usage is TRBJ1-4, with 10 bases matching TRBD1. The J segment lost 5 bases and the V segment lost 5 bases, leaving 8 bases of the junction unmatched. Germline loops: CDR1 SGHTA, CDR2 FQGNSA. The CDR3 extends over 16 amino acids. CDR3 in amino acids: CASSAQPGQGNEKLFF. The CDR3 DNA reads as TGTGCCAGCAGCGCCCAACCGGGACAGGGGAATGAAAAACTGTTTTTT.

V gene TRBV5-1 combines with J gene TRBJ1-2; D unclear. This CDR3 has 13 residues. The V end lost 3 bases, the J end lost 5 bases, and 11 bases lay between the germline ends. CDR1 SGHRS and CDR2 YFSETQ come from the germline V gene. The CDR3 spells CASSYQERYGYTF. In DNA, the CDR3 is TGCGCCAGCAGCTACCAGGAGCGTTATGGCTACACCTTC.

V and J are TRBV4-1 and TRBJ1-5; D is uncertain. The V end lost 1 base, the J end lost 2 bases, and 15 bases lay between the germline ends. The CDR3 extends over 17 amino acids. In germline, CDR1 is MGHRA, CDR2 YSYEKL. The CDR3 is CASSQGWVGRGNQPQHF. The CDR3 nucleotides read TGCGCCAGCAGCCAAGGCTGGGTTGGGAGGGGCAATCAGCCCCAGCATTTT.